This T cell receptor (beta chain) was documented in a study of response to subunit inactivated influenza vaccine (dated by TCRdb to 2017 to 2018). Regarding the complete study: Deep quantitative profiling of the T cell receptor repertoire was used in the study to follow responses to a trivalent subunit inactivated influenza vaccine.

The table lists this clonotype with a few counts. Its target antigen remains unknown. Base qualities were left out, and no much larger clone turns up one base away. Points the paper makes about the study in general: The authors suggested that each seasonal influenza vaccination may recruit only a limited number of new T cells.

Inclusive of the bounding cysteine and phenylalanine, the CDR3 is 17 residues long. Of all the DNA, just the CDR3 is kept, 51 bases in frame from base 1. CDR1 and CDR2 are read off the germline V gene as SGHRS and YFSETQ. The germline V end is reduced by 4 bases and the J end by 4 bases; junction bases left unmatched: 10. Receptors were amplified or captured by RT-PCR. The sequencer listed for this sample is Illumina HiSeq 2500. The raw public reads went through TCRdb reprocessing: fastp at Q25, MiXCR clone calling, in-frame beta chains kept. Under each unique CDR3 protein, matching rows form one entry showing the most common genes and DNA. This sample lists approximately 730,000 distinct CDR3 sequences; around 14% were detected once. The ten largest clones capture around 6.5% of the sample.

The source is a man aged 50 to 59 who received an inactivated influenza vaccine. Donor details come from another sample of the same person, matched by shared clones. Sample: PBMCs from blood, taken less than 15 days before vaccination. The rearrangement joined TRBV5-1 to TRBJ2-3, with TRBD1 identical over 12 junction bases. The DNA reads TGCGCCAGCAGCCGAAGGTCGGGACAGGGGGCTTCAGATACGCAGTATTTT. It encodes CASSRRSGQGASDTQYF.